The 23 T cell receptor beta chains given below trace back to one sample, sequenced in a study of stem cell transplantation in POMP-related autoinflammatory disease. The protocol was immunoSEQ multiplex PCR, while the TCRdb copy is restricted to in-frame clones and leaves out a portion. The sample contains tens of thousands of clones, approximately 91% of which appear only once. Sequenced here: CD4+ T cells from PBMCs, sampled after stem cell transplantation. The receptors stem from a human patient with POMP-related autoinflammation and immune dysregulation (PRAID). Some T cells here may be from the graft donor.

This rearrangement joins TRBV18 to TRBJ2-2; TRBD1 matches at 9 bases. The CDR3 is 16 amino acids. V lost 3 bases and J lost 6; bases outside the gene matches: 8. The germline CDR1 and CDR2 sequences are KGHSH and LQKENI. The CDR3 spells CASSPTGTGNSGELFF. In DNA form, the CDR3 reads TGTGCCAGCTCACCTACCGGGACAGGGAATTCCGGGGAGCTGTTTTTT.

V is TRBV24-1 and J is TRBJ2-7; 8 bases fit TRBD2. The V segment lost 3 bases and the J segment 3 bases; nucleotides outside the gene matches: 9. The CDR3 totals 16 residues. Germline loops: CDR1 KGHDR, CDR2 SFDVKD. CDR3 DNA sequence: TGTGCCACCAGTGATCTGAACCTCGGGGGGGGCTACGAGCAGTACGTC. Translated: CATSDLNLGGGYEQYV.

The rearrangement joins TRBV7-3 to TRBJ2-1, with 13 bases that match TRBD2. J was trimmed by 10 bases and V by 3 bases; bases with no gene match: 9. CDR3 size: 16 residues. CDR1 SGHTA and CDR2 FQGTGA come from the germline V gene. The CDR3 DNA reads as TGTGCCAGCAGCTTCGATGGACTAGCGGGAGAAAGGGAGCAGTTCTTC. Its protein is CASSFDGLAGEREQFF.

A note on this clone: Other DNA sequences of this sample code for an identical CDR3. In nucleotides, the CDR3 is TGTGCCAGTAGCGGACAGGGGATTGGGGAGCTGTTTTTT. It codes for CASSGQGIGELFF. This chain uses TRBV19 with TRBJ2-2, with TRBD1 matching 9 bases. Germline V gene data show CDR1 as LNHDA and CDR2 as SQIVND (reference sequence). V dropped 6 bases and J dropped 8; count of bases not matched to a gene: 4. The CDR3 has 13 amino acids.

The chain recombines TRBV4-1 with TRBJ2-7; TRBD2 matches 12 bases. J gave up 1 base and V 4 bases, and 5 bases lay outside the gene matches. The CDR3 is 16 residues long. CDR1 and CDR2 (germline): MGHRA, YSYEKL. The CDR3 sequence is CASSPQTSGSSYEQYF. In DNA form, the CDR3 reads TGCGCCAGCAGCCCCCAGACTAGCGGGAGTTCCTACGAGCAGTACTTC.

This chain uses TRBV6-5 with TRBJ1-5, with a weak D call TRBD1 (6 bases). Germline V gene lookup returns CDR1 MNHEY and CDR2 SVGAGI. CDR3 length equals 15 residues. Trimming removed 6 bases at V and 6 bases at J, with 18 bases between. Here the CDR3 reads CASSQTTGLSQPQHF. CDR3 sequence (DNA): TGTGCCAGCAGCCAAACGACAGGTCTTAGTCAGCCCCAGCATTTT.

This clone was picked up one time. The rearrangement links TRBV28 to TRBJ1-5, with a possible D match to TRBD1 (5 bases). CDR3 size: 16 residues. V was clipped by 5 bases and J by 0 bases, with 14 bases between them. CDR1 is MDHEN and CDR2 is SYDVKM in the germline V gene. The CDR3 region is CASSRWTINSNQPQHF. The CDR3 nucleotides are TGTGCCAGCAGTCGGTGGACAATTAATAGCAATCAGCCCCAGCATTTT.

The rearrangement links TRBV28 to TRBJ2-1; D may be TRBD1 (6 bases). The V end lost 6 bases, the J end lost 2 bases, and 17 bases lay between the germline ends. CDR1 is MDHEN and CDR2 is SYDVKM in the germline V gene. CDR3 length: 16 amino acids. CDR3 nucleotide sequence: TGTGCCAGCAGCCCAAACGGACAGCTCCCCTACAATGAGCAGTTCTTC. It specifies CASSPNGQLPYNEQFF. The full variable domain, with the rest looked up from reference TRBV28 and TRBJ2-1, is DVKVTQSSRYLVKRTGEKVFLECVQDMDHENMFWYRQDPGLGLRLIYFSYDVKMKEKGDIPEGYSVSREKKERFSLILESASTNQTSMYLCASSPNGQLPYNEQFFGPGTRLTVL.

The chain joins TRBV7-9 to TRBJ1-3; maybe TRBD1 (6 bases). Between the trimmed V and J ends, which lost 6 bases and 2 bases, there was a span of 14 bases. This CDR3 has 15 amino acids. In germline, CDR1 is SEHNR, CDR2 FQNEAQ (reference sequence). CDR3 in amino acids: CASRTAGAAGNTIYF. The CDR3 DNA follows: TGTGCCAGCAGAACAGCGGGGGCGGCTGGAAACACCATATATTTT.

The chain joins TRBV7-3 to TRBJ2-3; 10 nucleotides match TRBD2. Germline V gives CDR1 SGHTA, CDR2 FQGTGA. After removal of 2 bases from V and 5 bases from J, the junction contained 4 bases not matched to a gene. The CDR3 length is 15 residues. CDR3 sequence (DNA): TGTGCCAGCAGCTTATCTAGCGGGAGTGGAGATACGCAGTATTTT. As protein: CASSLSSGSGDTQYF.

The V and J genes are TRBV5-1 and TRBJ1-6; 9 nucleotides agree with TRBD1. The CDR3 has 15 amino acids. CDR1 and CDR2 from the germline V gene are SGHRS and YFSETQ. J gave up 6 bases and V 6 bases, and 7 bases lay outside the gene matches. CDR3 in amino acids: CASTPGQGVNSPLHF. CDR3 coding DNA: TGCGCCAGCACTCCGGGACAGGGTGTTAATTCACCCCTCCACTTT.

The chain has TRBV27 and TRBJ2-2; D perhaps matches TRBD2 (5 bases). The CDR3 extends over 18 amino acids. Trimming took off 6 bases at V and 5 bases at J, with 25 bases between the two ends. CDR1 is MNHEY and CDR2 is SMNVEV in the germline V gene (reference sequence). The CDR3 reads CASRTTLWGDPITGELFF. In nucleotides, the CDR3 is TGTGCCAGCAGAACAACGTTGTGGGGAGACCCAATAACCGGGGAGCTGTTTTTT.

This clone was seen once. The rearrangement links TRBV7-9 to TRBJ2-2; TRBD1 matches at 9 bases. The CDR3 extends over 15 amino acids. Germline lookup yields CDR1 SEHNR and CDR2 FQNEAQ (reference sequence). V dropped 2 bases and J dropped 3; count of bases not matched to a gene: 1. The CDR3 bases are TGTGCCAGCAGCTTATGGGACAGGGACACCGGGGAGCTGTTTTTT. Translation gives CASSLWDRDTGELFF.

V gene TRBV28 combines with J gene TRBJ1-1; tentatively, D is TRBD1 (5 bases). V was cut by 5 bases and J by 11 bases, with 12 bases left in between. From germline, CDR1 is MDHEN and CDR2 SYDVKM. The CDR3 length is 11 residues. CDR3 loop: CASSGRRDAFF. In DNA form, the CDR3 reads TGTGCCAGCAGTGGCCGCAGGGATGCTTTCTTT.

The V and J genes are TRBV3-1 (or the pseudogene TRBV3-2) and TRBJ2-1; 10 bases map to TRBD2. The CDR3 length is 18 residues. Trimming cost V 0 bases and J 0 bases; bases outside gene matches: 5. Germline loops: CDR1 LGHDT, CDR2 YNNKEL (reference sequence). The CDR3 reads CASSQDGLAGASYNEQFF. CDR3 coding DNA: TGTGCCAGCAGCCAAGATGGGCTAGCGGGGGCCTCCTACAATGAGCAGTTCTTC.

The chain links TRBV5-1 to TRBJ1-6; D might be TRBD1 (6 bases). The germline CDR1 and CDR2 sequences are SGHRS and YFSETQ. CDR3 length: 15 residues. V lost 6 bases to trimming and J lost 7 bases, with 17 bases between them. The DNA of the CDR3 is TGCGCCAGCACCGCCACCCGCCAGGGGAATTCACCCCTCCACTTT. It is translated as CASTATRQGNSPLHF. Filled out from reference TRBV5-1 and TRBJ1-6, the complete variable domain reads KAGVTQTPRYLIKTRGQQVTLSCSPISGHRSVSWYQQTPGQGLQFLFEYFSETQRNKGNFPGRFSGRQFSNSRSEMNVSTLELGDSALYLCASTATRQGNSPLHFGNGTRLTVT.

J is TRBJ2-5 and V is TRBV28; no definite D call. V lost 1 base and J 4 bases, leaving 13 bases between the germline ends. The CDR3 covers 15 residues. CDR1 is MDHEN, CDR2 SYDVKM, per germline. As DNA, the CDR3 is TGTGCCAGCAGTTTATTGACCACTATCGGAGAGACCCAGTACTTC. Amino acid sequence: CASSLLTTIGETQYF.

This chain uses TRBV7-9 with TRBJ1-1; 9 bases align to TRBD1. Trimming took 5 bases from V and 1 from J; bases not matched to a gene: 8. The germline CDR1 and CDR2 sequences are SEHNR and FQNEAQ (reference sequence). CDR3 length equals 16 residues. The CDR3 DNA is TGTGCCAGCAGCCCCGGGACAGGGTGGGGGAACACTGAAGCTTTCTTT. Translated: CASSPGTGWGNTEAFF.

This rearrangement joins TRBV21-1 to TRBJ1-1. TRBV21-1 is a pseudogene locus. The CDR3 is 14 amino acids. This CDR3 reads CASSSLTRRNEAFF. CDR3 in DNA: TGTGCCAGCAGCAGTCTGACTAGGAGGAATGAAGCTTTCTTT.

J is TRBJ2-5 and V is TRBV2; D is undetermined. This CDR3 region has 14 residues. Looked up from germline, CDR1 is SNHLY and CDR2 is FYNNEI. V was clipped by 4 bases and J by 2 bases, with 11 bases between them. DNA for the CDR3: TGTGCCAGCAGTGGGGTTGGAGTACAAGAGACCCAGTACTTC. It translates to CASSGVGVQETQYF.

V and J are TRBV27 and TRBJ2-4; 9 nucleotides match TRBD1. This CDR3 contains 16 residues. Per the germline V gene, CDR1 is MNHEY and CDR2 is SMNVEV (reference sequence). V shed 2 bases, J shed 3 bases, and the junction held 5 bases outside the gene matches. CDR3 coding DNA: TGTGCCAGCAGTTTAGGGGACAGGGTTGACAAAAACATTCAGTACTTC. Amino acids: CASSLGDRVDKNIQYF.

The chain combines TRBV6-5 with TRBJ1-4; maybe TRBD1 (6 bases). The V gene lost 6 bases and the J gene lost 7 bases, with 12 bases spanning the gap. This CDR3 has 13 amino acids. Per the germline V gene, CDR1 is MNHEY and CDR2 is SVGAGI. The CDR3 reads CASRTTGFEKLFF. CDR3 coding DNA: TGTGCCAGCAGGACGACAGGATTTGAAAAACTGTTTTTT.

This chain uses TRBV5-1 with TRBJ2-1, with D perhaps matching TRBD2 (5 bases). Trimming took 0 bases from V and 3 from J, leaving 16 bases between them. The CDR3 runs to 17 residues. Germline CDR1 reads SGHRS; CDR2 reads YFSETQ. The CDR3 sequence: CASSLALWSGNYNEQFF. CDR3 bases: TGCGCCAGCAGCTTGGCCTTGTGGTCCGGGAACTACAATGAGCAGTTCTTC. The full variable domain, its missing parts supplied by reference TRBV5-1 and TRBJ2-1, is KAGVTQTPRYLIKTRGQQVTLSCSPISGHRSVSWYQQTPGQGLQFLFEYFSETQRNKGNFPGRFSGRQFSNSRSEMNVSTLELGDSALYLCASSLALWSGNYNEQFFGPGTRLTVL.